The 17 T cell receptor beta chains reported below all come from one sample, sequenced in a study of cytomegalovirus exposure and HLA in healthy donors (TCRdb year 2017). Library preparation used the immunoSEQ multiplex PCR assay. A mixture of 60 forward primers for TCR Vbeta segments and 13 reverse primers for TCR Jbeta segments was used in the multiplex PCR. In TCRdb, the immuneACCESS table is reduced to in-frame sequences with V and J assigned. These tables do not hold every clone; where another copy was compared, an unresolved V gene accounts for under half, and the others remain unexplained. In all, the sample holds about 120,000 clones, and 60% to 80% of those were seen once. Approximately 3.5% of the sample rests with the top ten. Source material: PBMCs. These TCRs come from a man aged 25-45 years in good health and CMV-seronegative.

The chain links TRBV18 to TRBJ2-3; D not resolved. Germline assignment: CDR1 KGHSH and CDR2 LQKENI. V lost 0 bases and J 4 bases, leaving 8 bases between the germline ends. The CDR3 runs to 14 residues. The CDR3 protein is CASSPPTGADTQYF. The DNA of the CDR3 is TGTGCCAGCTCACCACCGACGGGTGCAGATACGCAGTATTTT.

The genes are TRBV4-1 and TRBJ2-5, with D maybe TRBD2 (6 bases). Per the germline V gene, CDR1 is MGHRA and CDR2 is YSYEKL. With 5 bases removed from V and 7 bases from J, the gap between germline ends came to 17 bases. This CDR3 comprises 14 residues. Here the CDR3 reads CASSTRDSIGTQYF. The CDR3, as DNA: TGCGCCAGCAGCACCCGGGACTCAATAGGGACCCAGTACTTC.

This chain uses TRBV5-1 with TRBJ2-5; 7 nucleotides line up with TRBD2. The length of the CDR3 is 17 residues. J was trimmed by 4 bases and V by 1 base; bases with no gene match: 13. The germline gives CDR1 SGHRS, CDR2 YFSETQ. In DNA form, the CDR3 reads TGCGCCAGCAGCTTGTCTACAGCGGGACCATGGTTAGAGACCCAGTACTTC. Its translation: CASSLSTAGPWLETQYF. The full variable domain, rest sourced from reference TRBV5-1 and TRBJ2-5, is KAGVTQTPRYLIKTRGQQVTLSCSPISGHRSVSWYQQTPGQGLQFLFEYFSETQRNKGNFPGRFSGRQFSNSRSEMNVSTLELGDSALYLCASSLSTAGPWLETQYFGPGTRLLVL.

The V gene is TRBV29-1, the J gene TRBJ2-7, with a possible D match to TRBD1 (6 bases). Germline loops: CDR1 SQVTM, CDR2 ANQGSEA. The CDR3 runs to 14 residues. Trimming pared 4 bases from V and 3 bases from J, leaving 16 bases between. CDR3 in amino acids: CSVVLLNRDYEQYF. CDR3 DNA: TGCAGCGTTGTGCTCCTCAACAGGGACTACGAGCAGTACTTC.

The gene calls are TRBV27 and TRBJ2-7; no clear D. The germline V gene has CDR1 MNHEY and CDR2 SMNVEV (reference sequence). The CDR3 spans 13 residues. The V end lost 2 bases, the J end lost 5 bases, and 10 bases lay between the germline ends. Here the CDR3 reads CASSLIYADEQYF. The CDR3 nucleotides read TGTGCCAGCAGTTTAATCTACGCCGACGAGCAGTACTTC.

The rearrangement joins TRBV10-2 to TRBJ2-3; TRBD2 matches at 13 bases. The trim removed 8 bases at V and 5 bases at J, leaving 4 bases unmatched. Germline V gene data show CDR1 as WSHSY and CDR2 as SAAADI. This CDR3 spans 14 amino acids. CDR3 in amino acids: CASEGLAGLDTQYF. In DNA form, the CDR3 reads TGCGCCAGCGAGGGACTAGCGGGGCTAGATACGCAGTATTTT.

The V gene is TRBV10-3, the J gene TRBJ2-6; D might be TRBD1 (5 bases). This CDR3 has 16 amino acids. The germline V gene encodes CDR1 ENHRY and CDR2 SYGVKD. The ends were cut back, 10 bases at V and 1 base at J, with 17 bases in the middle. The CDR3 loop is CATDSSFTSGANVLTF. In DNA form, the CDR3 reads TGTGCCACCGACAGTTCCTTTACTTCTGGGGCCAACGTCCTGACTTTC.

The chain carries TRBV5-6 and TRBJ2-2, with 12 bases fitting TRBD2. The V gene's germline CDR1 is SGHDT and CDR2 YYEEEE. There are 16 residues in the CDR3. V lost 0 bases and J lost 4; bases outside the gene matches: 1. The CDR3, as DNA: TGTGCCAGCAGCTTGGGGACTAGCGGGACCACCGGGGAGCTGTTTTTT. It translates to CASSLGTSGTTGELFF.

The V gene is TRBV6-5, the J gene TRBJ2-7; 11 nucleotides align to TRBD2. Germline assignment: CDR1 MNHEY and CDR2 SVGAGI. The CDR3 has 15 amino acids. V lost 9 bases to trimming and J lost 2 bases; unmatched junction nucleotides: 9. CDR3 nucleotide sequence: TGTGCCAGTTCTAGCGGGGGGCCACCGACCTACGAGCAGTACTTC. Its translation is CASSSGGPPTYEQYF.

The V and J genes are TRBV2 and TRBJ2-1; maybe TRBD2 (5 bases). This CDR3 has 15 amino acids. Germline CDR1 reads SNHLY; CDR2 reads FYNNEI. The germline V and J ends were trimmed by 1 base and 9 bases, with 16 bases remaining between them. The CDR3 bases are TGTGCCAGCAGTGAAGAGGGAGTGCTAGCATCTGAGCAGTTCTTC. Residues: CASSEEGVLASEQFF. Combining the CDR3 with reference TRBV2 and TRBJ2-1 gives the whole variable domain EPEVTQTPSHQVTQMGQEVILRCVPISNHLYFYWYRQILGQKVEFLVSFYNNEISEKSEIFDDQFSVERPDGSNFTLKIRSTKLEDSAMYFCASSEEGVLASEQFFGPGTRLTVL.

J is TRBJ2-5 and V is TRBV5-1; TRBD1 matches 9 bases. Germline V CDR1 and CDR2: SGHRS, YFSETQ. J lost 1 base, V lost 9 bases, and 10 bases had no gene match. The CDR3 has 15 residues. The CDR3 nucleotides are TGCGCCACCGCCCGGACAGGGGACCGCCAAGAGACCCAGTACTTC. It translates to CATARTGDRQETQYF. The whole variable domain, filled in from reference TRBV5-1 and TRBJ2-5, reads KAGVTQTPRYLIKTRGQQVTLSCSPISGHRSVSWYQQTPGQGLQFLFEYFSETQRNKGNFPGRFSGRQFSNSRSEMNVSTLELGDSALYLCATARTGDRQETQYFGPGTRLLVL.

The chain is built from TRBV28 and TRBJ2-7; 9 nucleotides match TRBD1. Germline-derived CDR1 and CDR2 are MDHEN and SYDVKM. V trimming: 4 bases; J trimming: 4 bases; junction bases outside the gene matches: 2. The CDR3 extends over 13 amino acids. CDR3: CASSYRGLYEQYF. The CDR3, as DNA: TGTGCCAGCAGTTACAGGGGGCTGTACGAGCAGTACTTC. The whole variable domain, filled in from reference TRBV28 and TRBJ2-7, reads DVKVTQSSRYLVKRTGEKVFLECVQDMDHENMFWYRQDPGLGLRLIYFSYDVKMKEKGDIPEGYSVSREKKERFSLILESASTNQTSMYLCASSYRGLYEQYFGPGTRLTVT.

The chain uses TRBV7-9 and TRBJ2-5, with D perhaps TRBD2 (6 bases). CDR1 is SEHNR, CDR2 FQNEAQ, per germline (reference sequence). This CDR3 region has 14 residues. Trimming took 5 bases from V and 5 from J, leaving 15 bases between them. CDR3 DNA: TGTGCCAGCAGCCCAATAAACCGGGGGGAGACCCAGTACTTC. Protein: CASSPINRGETQYF.

J is TRBJ1-2 and V is TRBV6-5; 8 bases map to TRBD1. Germline trimming cut 2 bases from V and 7 bases from J; bases unmatched to any gene: 3. This CDR3 is 13 amino acids long. The germline V gene encodes CDR1 MNHEY and CDR2 SVGAGI. CDR3 amino acids: CASSYQTGVGYTF. The CDR3 coding sequence is TGTGCCAGCAGTTACCAGACAGGGGTTGGCTACACCTTC.

The chain employs TRBV19 and TRBJ1-5; D call uncertain. The CDR3 length is 13 residues. With 3 bases removed from V and 11 bases from J, the gap between germline ends came to 14 bases. Germline-derived CDR1 and CDR2 are LNHDA and SQIVND (reference sequence). The CDR3 DNA reads as TGTGCCAGTAGTATCGGTACGGTACCGGCCCAGCATTTT. Translation: CASSIGTVPAQHF.

This clone was seen only a few times. The chain has TRBV5-5 and TRBJ1-1; 9 nucleotides align to TRBD1. Unmatched junction bases numbered 8, after V lost 4 bases and J lost 4 bases. This CDR3 is 15 amino acids long. The germline gives CDR1 SGHKS, CDR2 YYEKEE (reference sequence). The CDR3 DNA sequence: TGTGCCAGCAGCCCGACCGGGACAGGGTTCACTGAAGCTTTCTTT. Protein sequence: CASSPTGTGFTEAFF.

V gene TRBV7-8 combines with J gene TRBJ1-2; 9 nucleotides line up with TRBD1. Germline trimming cut 2 bases from V and 2 bases from J; bases unmatched to any gene: 6. Germline V gene data show CDR1 as SGHVS and CDR2 as FQNEAQ. The CDR3 spans 16 residues. The CDR3 reads CASSLKQGALNYGYTF. The CDR3 DNA sequence: TGTGCCAGCAGCTTAAAACAGGGGGCGTTAAACTATGGCTACACCTTC.